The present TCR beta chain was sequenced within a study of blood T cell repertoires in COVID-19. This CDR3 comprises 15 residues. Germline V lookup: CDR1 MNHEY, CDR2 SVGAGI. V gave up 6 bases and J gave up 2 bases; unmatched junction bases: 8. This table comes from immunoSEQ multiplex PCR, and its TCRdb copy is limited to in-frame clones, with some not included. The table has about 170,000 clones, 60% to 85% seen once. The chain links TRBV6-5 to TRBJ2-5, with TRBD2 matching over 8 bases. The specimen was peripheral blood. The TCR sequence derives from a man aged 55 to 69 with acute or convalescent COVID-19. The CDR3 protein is CASRVGVAGQETQYF. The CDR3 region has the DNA TGTGCCAGCAGGGTGGGCGTAGCGGGGCAAGAGACCCAGTACTTC.